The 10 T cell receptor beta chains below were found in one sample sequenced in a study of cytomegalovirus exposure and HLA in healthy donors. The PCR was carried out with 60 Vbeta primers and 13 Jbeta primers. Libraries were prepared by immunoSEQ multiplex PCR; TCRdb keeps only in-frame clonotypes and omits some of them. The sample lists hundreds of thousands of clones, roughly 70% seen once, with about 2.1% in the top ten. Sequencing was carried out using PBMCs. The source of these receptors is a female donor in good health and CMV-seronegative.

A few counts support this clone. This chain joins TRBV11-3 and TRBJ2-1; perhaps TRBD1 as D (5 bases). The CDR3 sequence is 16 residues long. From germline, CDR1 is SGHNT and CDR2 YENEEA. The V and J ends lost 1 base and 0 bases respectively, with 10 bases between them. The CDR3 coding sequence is TGTGCCAGCAGCTTAGCAGGGCCCAGCTCCTACAATGAGCAGTTCTTC. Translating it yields CASSLAGPSSYNEQFF.

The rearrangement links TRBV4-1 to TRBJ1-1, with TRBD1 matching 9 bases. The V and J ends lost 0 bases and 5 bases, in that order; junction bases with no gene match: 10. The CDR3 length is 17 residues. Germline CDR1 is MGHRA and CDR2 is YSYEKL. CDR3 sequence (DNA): TGCGCCAGCAGCCAAGACCGAGGGACAGGGTTGGGGACTGAAGCTTTCTTT. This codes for CASSQDRGTGLGTEAFF.

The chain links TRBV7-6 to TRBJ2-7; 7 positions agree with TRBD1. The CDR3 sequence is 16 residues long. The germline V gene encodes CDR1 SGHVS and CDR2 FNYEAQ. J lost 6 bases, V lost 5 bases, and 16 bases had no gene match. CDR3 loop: CASSPILATGAPEQYF. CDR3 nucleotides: TGTGCCAGCAGCCCCATCCTGGCCACAGGGGCACCCGAGCAGTACTTC.

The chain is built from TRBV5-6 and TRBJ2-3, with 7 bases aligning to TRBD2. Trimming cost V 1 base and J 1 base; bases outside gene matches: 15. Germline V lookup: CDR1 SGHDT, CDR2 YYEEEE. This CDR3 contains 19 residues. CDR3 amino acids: CASSLFEAMAGVGTDTQYF. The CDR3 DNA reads TGTGCCAGCAGCTTGTTTGAGGCAATGGCGGGAGTGGGCACAGATACGCAGTATTTT.

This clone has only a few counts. In DNA form, the CDR3 reads TGTGCCAGCAGTTTATGGGGGCGCTTCGAAGCTTTCTTT. This gives the protein CASSLWGRFEAFF. V and J are TRBV27 and TRBJ1-1; TRBD1 is a possible D gene (6 bases). This CDR3 has 13 amino acids. CDR1 is MNHEY, CDR2 SMNVEV, per germline (reference sequence). V was shortened by 1 base and J by 8 bases, with 11 bases between the two germline ends.

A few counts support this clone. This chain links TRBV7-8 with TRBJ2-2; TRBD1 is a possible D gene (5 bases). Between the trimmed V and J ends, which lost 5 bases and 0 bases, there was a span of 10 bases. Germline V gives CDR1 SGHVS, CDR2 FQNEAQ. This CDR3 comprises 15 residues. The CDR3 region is CASSADISNTGELFF. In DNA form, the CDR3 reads TGTGCCAGCAGCGCGGACATATCGAACACCGGGGAGCTGTTTTTT.

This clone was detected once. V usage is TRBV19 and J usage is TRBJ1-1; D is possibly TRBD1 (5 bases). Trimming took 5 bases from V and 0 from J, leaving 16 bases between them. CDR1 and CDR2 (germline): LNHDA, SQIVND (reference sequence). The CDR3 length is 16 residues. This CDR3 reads CASSSGGVSMNTEAFF. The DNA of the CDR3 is TGTGCCAGTAGTTCTGGAGGGGTATCCATGAACACTGAAGCTTTCTTT.

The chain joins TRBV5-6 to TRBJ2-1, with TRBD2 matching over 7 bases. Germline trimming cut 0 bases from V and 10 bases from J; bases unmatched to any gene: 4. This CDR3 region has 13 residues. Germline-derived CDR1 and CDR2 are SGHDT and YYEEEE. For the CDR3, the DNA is TGTGCCAGCAGCTTGGAGGCGGGAGTCGAGCAGTTCTTC. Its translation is CASSLEAGVEQFF.

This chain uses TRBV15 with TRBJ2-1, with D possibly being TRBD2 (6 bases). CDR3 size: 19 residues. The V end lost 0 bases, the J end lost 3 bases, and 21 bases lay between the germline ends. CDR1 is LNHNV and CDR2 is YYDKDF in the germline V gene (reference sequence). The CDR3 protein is CATSRDLLGVEGLYNEQFF. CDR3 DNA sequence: TGTGCCACCAGCAGAGATCTTCTAGGCGTGGAGGGACTCTACAATGAGCAGTTCTTC.

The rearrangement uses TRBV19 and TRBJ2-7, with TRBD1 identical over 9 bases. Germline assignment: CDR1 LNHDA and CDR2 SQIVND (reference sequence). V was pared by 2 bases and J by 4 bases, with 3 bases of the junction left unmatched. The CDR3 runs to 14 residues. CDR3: CASSIPGTGYEQYF. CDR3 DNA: TGTGCCAGTAGTATACCCGGGACAGGGTACGAGCAGTACTTC. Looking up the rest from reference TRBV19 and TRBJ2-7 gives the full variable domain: DGGITQSPKYLFRKEGQNVTLSCEQNLNHDAMYWYRQDPGQGLRLIYYSQIVNDFQKGDIAEGYSVSREKKESFPLTVTSAQKNPTAFYLCASSIPGTGYEQYFGPGTRLTVT.